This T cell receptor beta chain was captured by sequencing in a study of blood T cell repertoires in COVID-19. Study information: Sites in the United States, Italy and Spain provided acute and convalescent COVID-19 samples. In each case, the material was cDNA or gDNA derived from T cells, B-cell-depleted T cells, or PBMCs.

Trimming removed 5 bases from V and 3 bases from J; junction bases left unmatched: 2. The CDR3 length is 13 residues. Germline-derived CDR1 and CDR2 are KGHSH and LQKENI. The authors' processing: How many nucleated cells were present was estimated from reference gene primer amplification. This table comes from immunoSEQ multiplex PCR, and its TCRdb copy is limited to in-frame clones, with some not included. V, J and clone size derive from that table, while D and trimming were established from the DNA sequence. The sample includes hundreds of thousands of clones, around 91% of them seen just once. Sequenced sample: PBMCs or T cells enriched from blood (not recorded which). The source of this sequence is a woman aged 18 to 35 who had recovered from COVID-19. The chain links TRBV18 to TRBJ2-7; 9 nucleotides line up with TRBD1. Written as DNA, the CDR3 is TGTGCCAGCTCAGCGACAGGGGGCTACGAGCAGTACTTC. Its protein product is CASSATGGYEQYF.